This TCR beta chain was profiled in a study of T cells in Graves' hyperthyroidism and ophthalmopathy. Study-wide background: Sampling of peripheral blood happened at initial diagnosis, prior to any treatment.

The study's findings and limits: Researchers found most expanded thyroid clonotypes above 0.001 in blood as well.

Many counts were recorded for this clonotype. Antigen unknown. TCR beta CDR3 regions were amplified from RNA transcripts. With the HTBI primer set, the TCR CDR3 went through a first round of RT-PCR. TCRdb called the multiplex PCR reads again in MiXCR, with one record for every CDR3 protein. Here the sample spans a few hundred thousand distinct CDR3 sequences, over 12% being singletons. Lactation, pregnancy, other autoimmune disease or uncontrolled infection led to exclusion of patients. It was 8 to 10 ml of fresh peripheral blood that supplied the PBMCs. The source is a woman aged 60-75 years with Graves' ophthalmopathy. Sequences were obtained from blood.

The CDR3 is CASSYSGGSLGNEQFF. CDR3 coding DNA: TGTGCCAGCAGTTACTCAGGCGGGAGTCTTGGCAATGAGCAGTTCTTC. The chain carries TRBV6-5 and TRBJ2-1, with TRBD2 matching 7 bases. This CDR3 contains 16 residues. J lost 6 bases, V lost 0 bases, and 8 bases had no gene match. The germline CDR1 and CDR2 sequences are MNHEY and SVGAGI.